These 24 T cell receptor beta chains were all obtained from the same sample, sequenced in a study of CD8+CD57+ T cells in acquired aplastic anemia. CDR3 and TCR beta VDJ profiling relied on genomic DNA as the template. TCRdb analysed the reads with MiXCR anew, one entry per CDR3 protein. Counted here are hundreds of thousands of distinct CDR3 sequences, approximately 70% occurring once; the ten biggest clones make up under 5%. The sequenced material came from sorted CD4+, CD8+, or CD8+CD57+ T cells (not recorded which) from PBMCs. The receptors were gathered from a human donor in good health, serving as a control.

As for this clonotype: Sequence at one end of the junction differs from germline and may be a read error. The genes are TRBV15 and TRBJ1-1; D is unclear. This CDR3 region has 14 residues. The germline V gene has CDR1 LNHNV and CDR2 YYDKDF (reference sequence). This CDR3 is CASSVETVDTEAFF. CDR3 bases: TGTGCCAGCAGCGTAGAGACGGTGGACACTGAAGCTTTCTTT.

About this clonotype itself: Since the CDR3 does not end with the conserved phenylalanine or tryptophan, this likely comes from a read error. The DNA is left out, because the CDR3 cannot be placed on it with certainty; the CDR3 is given as TCRdb lists it. This rearrangement joins TRBV9 to TRBJ2-3; the D call of TRBD1 is as the table states it, not checked on the DNA. Per the germline V gene, CDR1 is SGDLS and CDR2 is YYNGEE. The CDR3 adds up to 13 amino acids, both ends counted. The CDR3 reads CASSVDERNSPLL.

CDR3 DNA: TGTGCCAGCAGCCTACTTGCGGGGGGAAACTCTGGGGAGCTGTTTTTT. Encoded protein: CASSLLAGGNSGELFF. V usage is TRBV11-3 and J usage is TRBJ2-2, with 8 bases identical to TRBD2. In germline, CDR1 is SGHNT, CDR2 YENEEA. There are 16 residues in the CDR3. Trimming cost V 5 bases and J 8 bases; bases outside gene matches: 13. The whole variable domain, remainder taken from reference TRBV11-3 and TRBJ2-2, is EAGVVQSPRYKIIEKKQPVAFWCNPISGHNTLYWYLQNLGQGPELLIRYENEEAVDDSQLPKDRFSAERLKGVDSTLKIQPAELGDSAVYLCASSLLAGGNSGELFFGEGSRLTVL.

Concerning this clonotype: The conserved phenylalanine or tryptophan is not found at the CDR3 terminus, so this likely reflects a read error. The DNA is left out, because the CDR3 cannot be placed on it with certainty; the CDR3 is given as TCRdb lists it. The rearrangement uses TRBV2 and TRBJ1-6; the table's D call, TRBD1, was not checked against the DNA. CDR1 SNHLY and CDR2 FYNNEI come from the germline V gene. The CDR3 is 15 residues long, counting both termini. CDR3 loop: CASTPTGLDYAHTHC.

With respect to this clonotype: At one end the junction does not follow the germline gene, possibly because of a read error. V is TRBV7-2 and J is TRBJ1-6; 9 bases match TRBD1. There are 14 residues in the CDR3. CDR1 and CDR2 from the germline V gene are SGHTA and FQGNSA. For the CDR3, the DNA is TGTGCCAGCAGCAAGACAGGGGGTACGGGGGCCCACGTCTTT. Translated: CASSKTGGTGAHVF.

This clonotype has just one count. The V call is TRBV5-8, the J call TRBJ2-2; D gene unclear. This CDR3 is 13 amino acids long. V was clipped by 2 bases and J by 1 base, with 3 bases between them. Germline V gene lookup returns CDR1 SGHTS and CDR2 YDEGEE. The CDR3 coding sequence is TGTGCCAGCAGCTTCGGGAACACCGGGGAGCTGTTTTTT. It translates to CASSFGNTGELFF.

This clonotype was seen at least ten times. The CDR3 reads CASSFYLNSYNSPLHF. The CDR3, as DNA: TGTGCCAGCAGCTTTTATCTCAATTCCTATAATTCACCCCTCCACTTT. This chain links TRBV5-5 with TRBJ1-6; no definite D call. The germline V gene encodes CDR1 SGHKS and CDR2 YYEKEE (reference sequence). This CDR3 has 16 residues. The ends were cut back, 2 bases at V and 1 base at J, with 10 bases in the middle.

This chain connects TRBV7-2 to TRBJ1-2; 9 positions agree with TRBD1. CDR1 is SGHTA and CDR2 is FQGNSA in the germline V gene. The trim removed 2 bases at V and 13 bases at J, leaving 14 bases unmatched. The CDR3 runs 15 residues. Here the CDR3 reads CASSLWDRVGYAPTF. As DNA, the CDR3 is TGTGCCAGCAGCTTATGGGACAGGGTTGGCTATGCACCCACCTTC.

This clonotype was seen repeatedly, ten times or more. The rearrangement uses TRBV19 and TRBJ1-2; possibly TRBD1 for D (5 bases). CDR1 is LNHDA and CDR2 is SQIVND in the germline V gene (reference sequence). V lost 7 bases and J 4 bases, leaving 19 bases between the germline ends. This CDR3 is built from 15 residues. CDR3 residues: CASINVGRRGYGYTF. The CDR3 bases are TGTGCCAGTATAAATGTTGGCAGGAGGGGCTATGGCTACACCTTC.

The J gene is TRBJ2-3, the V gene TRBV19, with 13 bases lining up with TRBD2. V shed 3 bases and J 2 bases; nucleotides not matched to a gene: 5. The CDR3 is made up of 17 amino acids. Germline lookup yields CDR1 LNHDA and CDR2 SQIVND (reference sequence). This chain's CDR3 is CASSIRGLAGDTDTQYF. In nucleotides, the CDR3 is TGTGCCAGTAGTATTCGAGGACTAGCGGGGGACACAGATACGCAGTATTTT.

With regard to this clonotype: The junction shows a germline mismatch at one end, possibly a read error. The rearrangement links TRBV7-2 to TRBJ1-1; 8 bases fit TRBD1. This CDR3 is 13 amino acids long. CDR1 is SGHTA, CDR2 FQGNSA, per germline. The CDR3 sequence: CASSSDRVNTEAF. CDR3 DNA: TGTGCCAGCAGCTCGGACAGGGTGAACACTGAAGCCTTT.

A single count supports this clonotype. This sequence joins TRBV7-2 and TRBJ2-2; 8 nucleotides align to TRBD2. The CDR3 spans 15 residues. Germline lookup yields CDR1 SGHTA and CDR2 FQGNSA. V was pared by 9 bases and J by 14 bases, with 20 bases of the junction left unmatched. The CDR3: CASTREGNQPQHLFF. CDR3 nucleotides: TGTGCCAGTACCCGGGAGGGCAATCAGCCCCAGCATCTGTTTTTT.

The chain has TRBV12-3 or TRBV12-4 and TRBJ2-3, with D unclear. With 5 bases removed from V and 10 bases from J, the gap between germline ends came to 7 bases. The CDR3 totals 10 residues. The CDR3 nucleotides read TGTGCCAGCAGTGCGTCGTCGCAGTATTTT. This gives the protein CASSASSQYF.

V usage is TRBV2 and J usage is TRBJ1-2, with D perhaps TRBD1 (5 bases). The ends were cut back, 5 bases at V and 4 bases at J, with 17 bases in the middle. CDR1 is SNHLY and CDR2 is FYNNEI in the germline V gene. The CDR3 loop spans 15 amino acids. The CDR3 nucleotides read TGTGCCAGCAGTTTAACTCGGGGGGAAGTCTATGGCTACACCTTC. This codes for CASSLTRGEVYGYTF.

J is TRBJ2-7 and V is TRBV7-6, with D possibly being TRBD1 or TRBD2 (6 bases each). The V gene's germline CDR1 is SGHVS and CDR2 FNYEAQ. Trimming took off 8 bases at V and 13 bases at J, with 30 bases between the two ends. There are 15 residues in the CDR3. For the CDR3, the DNA is TGTGCCAGCCAGGGGAGGACAGATACGCGGGATTTTGGCTACTTC. Amino acids: CASQGRTDTRDFGYF.

Points on this clonotype: An end of the junction does not agree with germline; a read error may underlie this. The chain combines TRBV7-2 with TRBJ1-4, with D maybe TRBD1 (6 bases). Germline V gene data show CDR1 as SGHTA and CDR2 as FQGNSA. The CDR3 loop spans 14 amino acids. The CDR3 DNA reads as TGCGCCAGCAGCCTGAGAGCAGGGGTGGGAACACTGTTTTTT. Its translation: CASSLRAGVGTLFF.

CDR3 loop: CSARRQGEQYEQYF. CDR3 sequence (DNA): TGCAGTGCTAGAAGGCAGGGGGAGCAATACGAGCAGTACTTC. The chain has TRBV20-1 and TRBJ2-7; 7 bases agree with TRBD1. Germline assignment: CDR1 DFQATT and CDR2 SNEGSKA (reference sequence). Trimming at V came to 2 bases and at J to 4 bases, leaving 8 bases not matched to a gene. The CDR3 is 14 amino acids.

On this clonotype itself: Relative to the germline gene, one junction end is altered; a read error may explain this. V is TRBV7-7 and J is TRBJ2-3; D is undetermined. From germline, CDR1 is SSHAT and CDR2 FNYEAQ (reference sequence). This CDR3 spans 14 amino acids. The CDR3 DNA sequence: TGTGCTAGCAGCCGAGACGGCACCGCAGAGCCGCTTTTTTTT. This encodes CASSRDGTAEPLFF. The complete variable domain, with remaining parts taken from reference TRBV7-7 and TRBJ2-3, reads GAGVSQSPRYKVTKRGQDVTLRCDPISSHATLYWYQQALGQGPEFLTYFNYEAQPDKSGLPSDRFSAERPEGSISTLTIQRTEQRDSAMYRCASSRDGTAEPLFFGPGTRLTVL.

As to this clonotype: At one boundary the junction diverges from the germline segment, which might be a read error. J is TRBJ1-5 and V is TRBV5-1; D not resolved. Per germline, CDR1 SGHRS and CDR2 YFSETQ. This CDR3 contains 15 residues. The CDR3 region has the DNA TGTGCCAGCAGCTTGAAGGCAGGCCCTGCCCAGCCCCAGCATTTT. Residues: CASSLKAGPAQPQHF.

This clonotype appeared a single time. Because the CDR3 is missing its conserved closing phenylalanine or tryptophan, this is likely a read error. It is unclear where the CDR3 begins or ends on the DNA, so no DNA is shown, and the CDR3 is as TCRdb lists it. The V gene is TRBV2, the J gene TRBJ1-4. From germline, CDR1 is SNHLY and CDR2 FYNNEI. The CDR3 has 15 amino acids, counting both end residues. This chain's CDR3 is CASSVDPRNPHQHFV.

V is TRBV10-2 and J is TRBJ2-7; D is possibly TRBD2 (5 bases). CDR1 is WSHSY and CDR2 is SAAADI in the germline V gene. This CDR3 comprises 14 residues. V lost 10 bases, J lost 2 bases, and 18 bases lay in between. The CDR3 sequence: CAICAGKGTYEQYF. Written as DNA, the CDR3 is TGCGCCATCTGTGCCGGGAAAGGGACCTACGAGCAGTACTTC.

This clonotype appeared once. The genes are TRBV12-3 or TRBV12-4 and TRBJ1-4; D remains unclear. This CDR3 has 15 residues. V lost 5 bases and J lost 3, with 13 bases in between. CDR3 loop: CASSGNREPNEKLFF. The CDR3 nucleotides are TGTGCCAGCAGTGGAAACCGGGAGCCTAATGAAAAACTGTTTTTT.

In regard to this clonotype: A read error is likely, as this CDR3 ends without the conserved phenylalanine or tryptophan. The DNA is left out, because the CDR3 cannot be placed on it with certainty; the CDR3 is given as TCRdb lists it. The genes are TRBV2 and TRBJ2-7; TRBD2, the D gene given by the table, was not confirmed from the DNA. CDR1 and CDR2 from the germline V gene are SNHLY and FYNNEI. The CDR3 has 11 residues if both end residues are counted. CDR3 protein: CASSEGAEGYS.

For this clonotype: Since a much larger clone is just one base distant, this may be a read error. The chain employs TRBV19 and TRBJ1-4, with unresolved D. Germline loops: CDR1 LNHDA, CDR2 SQIVND (reference sequence). CDR3 size: 15 residues. The CDR3 spells CASRESWKGNERLFF. The CDR3 DNA reads as TGTGCCAGTAGGGAGAGTTGGAAGGGTAATGAAAGACTGTTTTTT.